A selection of T cell receptor beta chains follows, all from one sample in a study of T-cell memory formation after mild COVID-19. TCRdb re-called the 5' RACE reads through MiXCR, storing one row per CDR3 protein. This sample has some 190,000 distinct CDR3 sequences; around 19% occur once, and the top ten carry 2.4%. Source material: PBMCs or a T cell subset sorted from them (not recorded which). The receptors here all came from an adult woman who had mild COVID-19 (a few samples of this study predate the infection). Cell type and time point are not known. CDR3s include the opening cysteine and the closing phenylalanine or tryptophan. A D gene is named only where the DNA matches it firmly. The size field is filled for only some rows; it gives once, few, many or a size class.

J gene | V gene | clone size | D gene | CDR3 DNA | CDR3 protein
TRBJ2-1 | TRBV29-1 | NA | TRBD1 | TGCAGCGTTGAAGTCCCCGAACAGGGGGCATACAATGAGCAGTTCTTC | CSVEVPEQGAYNEQFF
TRBJ2-2 | TRBV29-1 | few | NA | TGCAGCGCGGGGGACAGTAGGTTGACCGGGGAGCTGTTTTTT | CSAGDSRLTGELFF
TRBJ1-2 | TRBV12-3/TRBV12-4 | NA | NA | TGTGCCAGCCTTAGAGTCTCTAACTATGGCTACACCTTC | CASLRVSNYGYTF
TRBJ1-5 | TRBV24-1 | few | NA | TGTGCCACCAGTGGTCGATTTAGCAATCAGCCCCAGCATTTT | CATSGRFSNQPQHF
TRBJ1-1 | TRBV5-6 | many | NA | TGTGCCAGCAGCCCGGAGGAGGTGGGGGCCCCTTTGAACACTGAAGCTTTCTTT | CASSPEEVGAPLNTEAFF
TRBJ2-5 | TRBV20-1 | NA | TRBD2 | TGCAGTGCTTCGACTAGCGGGAGATCCCCAGAGACCCAGTACTTC | CSASTSGRSPETQYF
TRBJ1-5 | TRBV7-8 | few | NA | TGTGCCAGCAGCCCCCGGATCGTCCCTAGGGGCAATCAGCCCCAGCATTTT | CASSPRIVPRGNQPQHF
TRBJ1-3 | TRBV28 | few | NA | TGTGCCAGCAGCACCAACGGAAACACCATATATTTT | CASSTNGNTIYF
TRBJ2-7 | TRBV4-1 | NA | NA | TGCGCCAGCAGCCAAGTTCAGACAGCCTACGAGCAGTACTTC | CASSQVQTAYEQYF
TRBJ2-7 | TRBV6-5 | few | TRBD2 | TGTGCCAGCAGGGTCAGCGGGAGTACCTACGAGCAGTACTTC | CASRVSGSTYEQYF
TRBJ2-2 | TRBV6-6 | many | NA | TGTGCCAGCAGGGGAGGCACCGGGGAGCTGTTTTTT | CASRGGTGELFF
TRBJ1-2 | TRBV19 | NA | TRBD1 | TGTGCCTCAGGGGACAGGATGAACTATGGCTACACCTTC | CASGDRMNYGYTF
TRBJ1-4 | TRBV20-1 | few | NA | TGCAGTGCTAGAGAGGGCCCAGCACAGACGCTGTTTTTT | CSAREGPAQTLFF
TRBJ2-1 | TRBV7-6 | many | NA | TGTGCCAGCAGCCCGATGACGGGGAAATACAATGAGCAGTTCTTC | CASSPMTGKYNEQFF
TRBJ1-2 | TRBV15 | few | NA | TGTGCCACCAGCAGAGAGACCGGATTGCGCCTCCTAACCTTC | CATSRETGLRLLTF
TRBJ2-7 | TRBV10-3 | NA | NA | TGTGCCATCAAACAAAGCAGCTCCTACGAGCAGTACTTC | CAIKQSSSYEQYF
TRBJ1-2 | TRBV18 | NA | NA | TGTGCCAGCTCACCACAGGGTGAAGGCTACACCTTC | CASSPQGEGYTF
TRBJ2-3 | TRBV7-2 | many | NA | TGTGCCAGCAGCCGTAGCCCCCTTAGCACAGATACGCAGTATTTT | CASSRSPLSTDTQYF
TRBJ2-7 | TRBV5-6 | NA | NA | TGTGCCAGCAGCTTCCCGCGCACCTACGAGCAGTACTTC | CASSFPRTYEQYF
TRBJ1-2 | TRBV6-6 | NA | TRBD1 | TGTGCCAGCAGCCGACTCTCCCGGGACAGAAACTATGGCTACACCTTC | CASSRLSRDRNYGYTF
TRBJ2-7 | TRBV9 | NA | TRBD2 | TGTGCCAGCAGCCCGACTAGCGGAAACTCCTACGAGCAGTACTTC | CASSPTSGNSYEQYF
TRBJ2-1 | TRBV19 | few | NA | TGTGCCAGTAAGAGATCAGCGATCAATGAGCAGTTCTTC | CASKRSAINEQFF
TRBJ2-3 | TRBV10-3 | NA | TRBD2 | TGTGCCATCACTCCGTCGACTAGCGAGGCAGATACGCAGTATTTT | CAITPSTSEADTQYF
TRBJ1-1 | TRBV2 | few | NA | TGTGCCAGCAGTAGAGTCCCGGGACGCGTAGAAGCTTTCTTT | CASSRVPGRVEAFF
TRBJ2-3 | TRBV10-3 | NA | TRBD2 | TGTGCCATCAGTGGTAGCGGGAGCCTGGGGGATACGCAGTATTTT | CAISGSGSLGDTQYF
TRBJ1-2 | TRBV12-3/TRBV12-4 | NA | NA | TGTGCCAGCAGTTTGTATTCTCGCTACACCTTC | CASSLYSRYTF
TRBJ2-1 | TRBV20-1 | few | TRBD2 | TGCAGTGCGAGCGGCGGGACTAGCGGGAGTGTGGATGAGCAGTTCTTC | CSASGGTSGSVDEQFF
TRBJ2-4 | TRBV19 | NA | NA | TGTGCCAGTAGCGTAACAGGATCGCTAGCCAAAAACATTCAGTACTTC | CASSVTGSLAKNIQYF
TRBJ1-6 | TRBV7-3 | NA | NA | TGTGCCAGCAGCTCCGTCGCTGGTGGGGATTCACCCCTCCACTTT | CASSSVAGGDSPLHF
TRBJ2-3 | TRBV12-3/TRBV12-4 | NA | TRBD1 | TGTGCCAGCATCCTCAGACAGGGAGACACAGATACGCAGTATTTT | CASILRQGDTDTQYF
TRBJ1-5 | TRBV4-2 | NA | TRBD1 | TGTGCCAGCAGCGCAGGTCAGGGGGCGAGGAGCAATCAGCCCCAGCATTTT | CASSAGQGARSNQPQHF
TRBJ2-2 | TRBV2 | NA | TRBD2 | TGTGCCAGCAGTAGCGGGGGGGCTGTCGGGGAGCTGTTTTTT | CASSSGGAVGELFF
TRBJ1-2 | TRBV21-1 | NA | NA | TGTGCCAGCAGCAACCCCCTTGATAATGGCTACACCTTC | CASSNPLDNGYTF
TRBJ2-7 | TRBV4-1 | few | NA | TGCGCCAGCAGGGATCCCGGGGGGCCCTACGAGCAGTACTTC | CASRDPGGPYEQYF
TRBJ2-7 | TRBV5-1 | NA | NA | TGCGCCAGCAGCTTGAACAATTACGAGCAGTACTTC | CASSLNNYEQYF
TRBJ2-1 | TRBV29-1 | many | TRBD1 | TGCAGCGTCGACGGACCAGGGGGCCGTAGCTCCTACAATGAGCAGTTCTTC | CSVDGPGGRSSYNEQFF
TRBJ1-2 | TRBV7-2 | NA | TRBD1 | TGTGCCAGCAGCTTCGGACAGGGTCAAGGCTATGGCTACACCTTC | CASSFGQGQGYGYTF
TRBJ2-6 | TRBV20-1 | NA | NA | TGCAGTGCTAGAGTCAGGGGTGGGTCTAGCTCTGGGGCCAACGTCCTGACTTTC | CSARVRGGSSSGANVLTF
TRBJ1-1 | TRBV19 | few | NA | TGTGCCAGTAGCGTTGACAGATTCACTGAAGCTTTCTTT | CASSVDRFTEAFF
TRBJ2-7 | TRBV19 | NA | NA | TGTGCCAGTAGTATGGGTCGGCAGTTCCACGAGCAGTACTTC | CASSMGRQFHEQYF
TRBJ1-1 | TRBV20-1 | few | NA | TGCAGTGCTAGTGGACAGACCATGAACACTGAAGCTTTCTTT | CSASGQTMNTEAFF
TRBJ1-1 | TRBV6-2/TRBV6-3 | few | NA | TGTGCCAGCAGTGGGGGACGGCTGAACACTGAAGCTTTCTTT | CASSGGRLNTEAFF
TRBJ2-2 | TRBV7-6 | NA | NA | TGTGCCAGCAGCCCAAGAACAGTTCCCGGGGAGCTGTTTTTT | CASSPRTVPGELFF
TRBJ1-2 | TRBV5-1 | few | NA | TGCGCCAGCAGCTTAGTTTCTGGCCGGGATGGCTACACCTTC | CASSLVSGRDGYTF
TRBJ2-1 | TRBV10-3 | NA | TRBD2 | TGTGCCATCCAGGGACTAGCGGACAATGAGCAGTTCTTC | CAIQGLADNEQFF
TRBJ2-1 | TRBV5-1 | NA | NA | TGCGCCAGCAGCTTGGGATGGGGGGCGACCTACAATGAGCAGTTCTTC | CASSLGWGATYNEQFF
TRBJ2-7 | TRBV12-5 | few | NA | TGTGCTAGTGGTCACAGGGCCGAAGGCGAGCAGTACTTC | CASGHRAEGEQYF
TRBJ2-3 | TRBV5-5 | NA | NA | TGTGCCAGCAGCTTCGAGAGGGAGAGGGATACGCAGTATTTT | CASSFERERDTQYF
TRBJ2-7 | TRBV24-1 | few | NA | TGTGCCACCAGTGACTGGGACTCCTACGAGCAGTACTTC | CATSDWDSYEQYF
TRBJ1-2 | TRBV4-1 | NA | NA | TGCGCCAGCAGCCTTCAACACCAGGACAGCATCGGTGGCTACACCTTC | CASSLQHQDSIGGYTF
TRBJ2-7 | TRBV6-2/TRBV6-3 | few | NA | TGTGCCAGCAGAGGTAGCGGTAGCTCCTACGAGCAGTACTTC | CASRGSGSSYEQYF
TRBJ2-5 | TRBV7-9 | many | NA | TGTGCCAGCAGCGCCGCCCTGCAAGAGACCCAGTACTTC | CASSAALQETQYF